This TCR beta chain emerged from a study of cytomegalovirus exposure and HLA in healthy donors. Findings of the study overall: Several of the most significant clusters appeared linked to common viral pathogens, based on a later analysis. From TCR beta sequences, most subjects' HLA-A and HLA-B alleles were reportedly predicted accurately. Analysis performed later showed TCR beta chains linked to HLA being more clonally expanded than equally common others.

The CDR3 extends over 17 amino acids. With V trimmed by 0 bases and J by 5 bases, 8 bases remained unmatched. CDR1 and CDR2 from the germline V gene are LGHNA and YSLEER. Concerning this clone itself: Its antigen remains unknown.

In the PCR, 60 Vbeta and 13 Jbeta primers were used. As originally analysed: In a later analysis, about 11 million of 75 million to 90 million unique beta chains occurred in at least two donors. This table comes from immunoSEQ multiplex PCR, and its TCRdb copy is limited to in-frame clones, with some not included. D and trimming were read from the DNA, whereas the V and J calls and clone size are those reported in that table. Among tens of thousands of clones listed, about 70% were seen once. The sample comprised PBMCs. The genes are TRBV4-3 and TRBJ2-1; 9 bases fit TRBD1. The sequence was collected from a woman in her 30s in good health and CMV-seronegative. CDR3 protein: CASSQDPGQGPHNEQFF. The CDR3 DNA reads as TGCGCCAGCAGCCAAGATCCTGGACAGGGGCCCCACAATGAGCAGTTCTTC.